These 3 T cell receptor beta chains share one sample of origin, sequenced in a study of blood T cell repertoires in COVID-19. Assay: immunoSEQ multiplex PCR; the TCRdb copy retains only in-frame clones and omits some. The data show some 130,000 clones, approximately 84% seen once. Material: peripheral blood. The source is a man between 60 and 70 years old with acute or convalescent COVID-19.

The V gene is TRBV7-3, the J gene TRBJ2-2; 10 positions agree with TRBD2. The CDR3 is 16 amino acids. After removal of 5 bases from V and 6 bases from J, the junction contained 9 bases not matched to a gene. Germline loops: CDR1 SGHTA, CDR2 FQGTGA. CDR3 nucleotides: TGTGCCAGCAGCCAACGGCCTAGCGGGAGACCCGGGGAGCTGTTTTTT. It is translated as CASSQRPSGRPGELFF.

The chain couples TRBV6-5 to TRBJ2-6; 7 nucleotides agree with TRBD1. In germline, CDR1 is MNHEY, CDR2 SVGAGI. With 6 bases clipped from V and 4 bases from J, the junction kept 6 bases outside the gene matches. The CDR3 totals 15 residues. The CDR3 DNA reads TGTGCCAGCAGCCCCAGGGGGACCGGGGCCAACGTCCTGACTTTC. Encoded protein: CASSPRGTGANVLTF.

This chain joins TRBV18 and TRBJ2-3; tentatively, D is TRBD2 (7 bases). CDR1 is KGHSH and CDR2 is LQKENI in the germline V gene. V was shortened by 2 bases and J by 5 bases, with 14 bases between the two germline ends. This CDR3 is 15 amino acids long. CDR3 loop: CASSPGGAIIDTQYF. For the CDR3, the DNA is TGTGCCAGCTCACCAGGGGGGGCCATTATAGATACGCAGTATTTT. The full variable domain, completed using reference TRBV18 and TRBJ2-3, is NAGVMQNPRHLVRRRGQEARLRCSPMKGHSHVYWYRQLPEEGLKFMVYLQKENIIDESGMPKERFSAEFPKEGPSILRIQQVVRGDSAAYFCASSPGGAIIDTQYFGPGTRLTVL.